The source of this T cell receptor (beta chain) is a study of blood T cells in healthy people across ages. A second about 7 to 11 cycle PCR used barcoded and J-beta primers. TCRdb reprocessed the 5' RACE reads via MiXCR and lists one record per CDR3 protein. The sample has about 770,000 distinct CDR3 sequences; around 45% are singletons. CDR1 is DFQATT, CDR2 SNEGSKA, per germline (reference sequence). Between the trimmed V and J ends, which lost 1 base and 4 bases, there was a span of 8 bases. The CDR3 has 12 amino acids. The sample taken for sequencing was blood. This TCR was sampled from a man aged 60-69 years in good health. This chain connects TRBV20-1 to TRBJ2-7; D gene ambiguous. The CDR3 region has the DNA TGCAGTGCTAGAGTCAACGAATACGAGCAGTACTTC. This translates into CSARVNEYEQYF.